Listed below are T cell receptor beta chains from one sample, sequenced in a study of OX40 agonist ivuxolimab in advanced cancers. Sequenced by immunoSEQ multiplex PCR; TCRdb stores in-frame clones only, minus some. The sample records about 47,000 clones, approximately 80% being singletons. Sample: CD4+ or CD8+ T cells sorted from blood, taken in a trial of the OX40 agonist ivuxolimab. Every receptor here comes from an adult with an advanced solid tumor such as melanoma, head and neck, liver or kidney cancer. The CDR3 runs from the conserved cysteine through the conserved F or W. The order of the fields is J gene, V gene, CDR3 protein.

J gene: TRBJ2-1; V gene: TRBV25-1; CDR3 protein: CASSAWGRDEQFF
J gene: TRBJ1-1; V gene: TRBV5-8; CDR3 protein: CASRERGMNTEAFF
J gene: TRBJ1-2; V gene: TRBV6-1; CDR3 protein: CASSADEGSNYGYTF
J gene: TRBJ2-1; V gene: TRBV27; CDR3 protein: CASLFSPTGPYNEQFF
J gene: TRBJ2-3; V gene: TRBV19; CDR3 protein: CASRLLGQGPGKEYF
J gene: TRBJ2-1; V gene: TRBV28; CDR3 protein: CASSYGVLDEQFF
J gene: TRBJ2-3; V gene: TRBV7-3; CDR3 protein: CASANLAGVAADTQYF
J gene: NA; V gene: TRBV28; CDR3 protein: CASSSPSYEQYF
J gene: TRBJ1-5; V gene: TRBV7-9; CDR3 protein: CASSLGQLGPSNQPQHF
J gene: TRBJ1-3; V gene: TRBV27; CDR3 protein: CASSPISGNTIYF
J gene: TRBJ2-2; V gene: TRBV5-6; CDR3 protein: CASSSVTNTGELFF
J gene: TRBJ2-7; V gene: TRBV5-4; CDR3 protein: CANSLGGERREQYF
J gene: TRBJ2-3; V gene: TRBV18; CDR3 protein: CASSPRGGPQDTQYF
J gene: TRBJ2-3; V gene: TRBV10-3; CDR3 protein: CAARQVGDLDTQYF
J gene: TRBJ1-2; V gene: TRBV5-1; CDR3 protein: CASSLLGSRYGYTF
J gene: TRBJ2-7; V gene: TRBV5-4; CDR3 protein: CASSLGREQYF
J gene: TRBJ2-1; V gene: TRBV19; CDR3 protein: CASSGRQGVMKGTNEQFF
J gene: TRBJ1-1; V gene: TRBV19; CDR3 protein: CASSILPGSGNTEAFF
J gene: TRBJ1-4; V gene: TRBV7-8; CDR3 protein: CASRITGTGEHEKLFF
J gene: TRBJ2-3; V gene: TRBV7-3; CDR3 protein: CASSLTAGGVDTQYF
J gene: TRBJ1-1; V gene: TRBV5-6; CDR3 protein: CASSLGGKTEAFF
J gene: TRBJ2-7; V gene: TRBV4-1; CDR3 protein: CASSRTEDEQYF
J gene: TRBJ2-7; V gene: TRBV14; CDR3 protein: CASSLNDRYEQYF
J gene: TRBJ2-7; V gene: TRBV29-1; CDR3 protein: CSVEGALEDEQYF
J gene: TRBJ1-1; V gene: TRBV21-1; CDR3 protein: CASSNPGGTEAFF
J gene: TRBJ2-2; V gene: TRBV2; CDR3 protein: CASSPLGAGELFF
J gene: TRBJ2-7; V gene: TRBV14; CDR3 protein: CASTPGGTSEQYF
J gene: TRBJ2-6; V gene: TRBV28; CDR3 protein: CASSFPGSGANVLTF
J gene: TRBJ2-7; V gene: TRBV6-1; CDR3 protein: CASSFSYEQYF
J gene: TRBJ2-2; V gene: TRBV6-5; CDR3 protein: CASTLNENGELFF
J gene: TRBJ2-1; V gene: TRBV9; CDR3 protein: CASSIPDRADDYNEQFF
J gene: TRBJ2-2; V gene: TRBV27; CDR3 protein: CASSLLVWEGGELFF
J gene: TRBJ1-5; V gene: TRBV28; CDR3 protein: CASRGLSNQPQHF
J gene: TRBJ1-5; V gene: TRBV27; CDR3 protein: CATGQSGLWNQPQHF
J gene: TRBJ2-1; V gene: TRBV4-1; CDR3 protein: CASSQDEIAGGTPYNEQFF
J gene: TRBJ1-1; V gene: TRBV5-1; CDR3 protein: CASSPGRLNTEAFF
J gene: TRBJ2-1; V gene: TRBV2; CDR3 protein: CASRYNEQFF
J gene: TRBJ1-5; V gene: TRBV4-3; CDR3 protein: CASSQGQANQPQHF
J gene: TRBJ2-7; V gene: TRBV28; CDR3 protein: CASTSQSRGVPYEQYF
J gene: TRBJ1-2; V gene: TRBV27; CDR3 protein: CASSPTGGENYGYTF
J gene: TRBJ2-7; V gene: TRBV7-9; CDR3 protein: CASSLDRDRAYEQYF
J gene: TRBJ1-6; V gene: TRBV15; CDR3 protein: CATSRGTGDNSPLHF
J gene: TRBJ2-7; V gene: TRBV5-1; CDR3 protein: CASSISYEEQYF
J gene: TRBJ2-1; V gene: TRBV6-4; CDR3 protein: CASSDSSSLASNEQFF
J gene: TRBJ2-1; V gene: TRBV6-1; CDR3 protein: CASSESKGRSNEQFF
J gene: TRBJ2-3; V gene: TRBV7-6; CDR3 protein: CASRSLAGNTDTQYF
J gene: TRBJ2-6; V gene: TRBV9; CDR3 protein: CASSVVSSGANVLTF
J gene: TRBJ2-5; V gene: TRBV9; CDR3 protein: CASSVGEYQETQYF
J gene: TRBJ2-1; V gene: TRBV7-9; CDR3 protein: CASSSPGAGGGHNEQFF
J gene: NA; V gene: TRBV5-6; CDR3 protein: CASSLRGAYEQYF
J gene: TRBJ2-5; V gene: TRBV27; CDR3 protein: CASTPAGALFGQETQYF
J gene: TRBJ1-4; V gene: TRBV5-6; CDR3 protein: CASSLGGALATNEKLFF
J gene: TRBJ2-7; V gene: TRBV11-2; CDR3 protein: CASSLYRVGSYEQYF
J gene: TRBJ2-7; V gene: TRBV14; CDR3 protein: CASSWGQNYEQYF
J gene: TRBJ2-3; V gene: TRBV10-1; CDR3 protein: CASSESATDTQYF
J gene: TRBJ2-4; V gene: TRBV4-3; CDR3 protein: CASSQATTGRENIQYF